This passage covers 15 T cell receptor beta chains from one sample sequenced in a study of response to subunit inactivated influenza vaccine. MiXCR was run by TCRdb on the RT-PCR reads, yielding one entry per CDR3 protein. The sample lists about 520,000 distinct CDR3 sequences, around 25% seen once, with 1.9% in the top ten. The sample was CD4+ T cells sorted from PBMCs, taken roughly 5 days after vaccination. The source is a man aged 45-65 years who received an inactivated influenza vaccine.

This clonotype was seen a handful of times. The chain carries TRBV6-2 or TRBV6-3 and TRBJ2-2; D is possibly TRBD2 (5 bases). The germline V gene has CDR1 MNHEY and CDR2 SVGEGT. V was pared by 0 bases and J by 7 bases, with 9 bases between. This CDR3 spans 14 amino acids. The CDR3 bases are TGTGCCAGCAGTTACTCCCTTCGGGGCGGGGAGCTGTTTTTT. It specifies CASSYSLRGGELFF.

This clonotype was recorded once. V gene TRBV7-9 combines with J gene TRBJ1-2; 12 bases line up with TRBD1. J was trimmed by 7 bases and V by 4 bases; bases with no gene match: 7. CDR3 size: 15 residues. Germline CDR1 SEHNR, CDR2 FQNEAQ (reference sequence). CDR3 region: CASSSPGQGARGYTF. CDR3 sequence (DNA): TGTGCCAGCAGCTCACCGGGACAGGGGGCGCGTGGCTACACCTTC.

This clonotype turned up a few times. The chain combines TRBV7-9 with TRBJ2-1; 11 bases match TRBD2. J gave up 3 bases and V 8 bases, and 9 bases lay outside the gene matches. Germline values: CDR1 SEHNR, CDR2 FQNEAQ (reference sequence). The CDR3 is 16 amino acids. This CDR3 reads CASGPSGGRRYNEQFF. The CDR3 DNA follows: TGTGCCAGCGGACCTAGCGGGGGGAGACGCTACAATGAGCAGTTCTTC.

The V gene is TRBV7-2, the J gene TRBJ1-6; D ambiguous. Germline CDR1 is SGHTA and CDR2 is FQGNSA. The CDR3 contains 14 residues. Trimming left V 2 bases short and J 5 bases short, with 7 bases between. The CDR3 bases are TGTGCCAGCAGCTTACTCGGGAATAATTCACCCCTCCACTTT. Protein: CASSLLGNNSPLHF.

This clonotype was picked up a small number of times. One end of the junction does not line up with germline, which may come from a read error. The chain is built from TRBV20-1 and TRBJ2-3; D unclear. This CDR3 comprises 11 residues. The germline gives CDR1 DFQATT, CDR2 SNEGSKA (reference sequence). DNA for the CDR3: TGCAGTGCTAGAGATTATCCCGCGGAGACTTTT. Residues: CSARDYPAETF.

V and J are TRBV6-4 and TRBJ2-1; 11 positions agree with TRBD1. V shed 6 bases, J shed 9 bases, and the junction held 4 bases outside the gene matches. CDR3 size: 13 residues. Per germline, CDR1 MRHNA and CDR2 SNTAGT. CDR3 coding DNA: TGTGCCAGCAGCGGGACAGGGGGGACTGAGCAGTTCTTC. As protein: CASSGTGGTEQFF.

V usage is TRBV14 and J usage is TRBJ2-1; TRBD2 aligns across 15 bases. The germline V gene encodes CDR1 SGHDN and CDR2 FVKESK. The CDR3 sequence is 14 residues long. With V trimmed by 4 bases and J by 14 bases, 6 bases remained unmatched. CDR3 region: CASSRWTSGGAEFF. In nucleotides, the CDR3 is TGTGCCAGCAGCCGGTGGACTAGCGGGGGGGCGGAGTTCTTC.

This clonotype appeared a few times. The DNA for the CDR3 is TGCGCCAGCAGCCAAGGAGCTGGTCCCGTTGAGACCCAGTACTTC. Protein sequence: CASSQGAGPVETQYF. V usage is TRBV4-3 and J usage is TRBJ2-5; D is ambiguous. The CDR3 length is 15 residues. CDR1 and CDR2 (germline): LGHNA, YSLEER. Trimming left V 1 base short and J 5 bases short, with 14 bases between.

This clonotype turned up a few times. V usage is TRBV12-3 or TRBV12-4 and J usage is TRBJ1-2, with D uncertain. V was cut by 4 bases and J by 6 bases, with 6 bases left in between. There are 11 residues in the CDR3. The CDR3 sequence is CASSYGDGYTF. CDR3 bases: TGTGCCAGCAGTTACGGAGATGGCTACACCTTC.

This clonotype has just a few counts. The chain joins TRBV4-3 to TRBJ2-7; perhaps TRBD1 as D (5 bases). This CDR3 has 14 residues. Trimming removed 0 bases at V and 6 bases at J, with 12 bases between. Germline V gene sequence: CDR1 LGHNA, CDR2 YSLEER. The CDR3 DNA is TGCGCCAGCAGCCAAGATGTCCAGGGCGTCGAGCAGTACTTC. It codes for CASSQDVQGVEQYF.

This clonotype has just a few counts. The chain uses TRBV12-3 or TRBV12-4 and TRBJ1-5; a weak D match, TRBD1 (5 bases). The CDR3 is 14 amino acids. Trimming pared 6 bases from V and 7 bases from J, leaving 16 bases between. The CDR3 DNA is TGTGCCAGCAGCTTCCCCGGGGGAGGGCAGCCCCAGCATTTT. It translates to CASSFPGGGQPQHF.

This clonotype was counted at least ten times. The gene calls are TRBV25-1 and TRBJ2-7, with TRBD1 matching over 10 bases. In germline, CDR1 is MGHDK, CDR2 SYGVNS. The CDR3 extends over 13 amino acids. V shed 7 bases and J 7 bases; nucleotides not matched to a gene: 7. CDR3 loop: CASTRDRGGEQYF. CDR3 DNA sequence: TGTGCCAGCACACGGGACAGGGGAGGTGAGCAGTACTTC.

This clonotype was recorded a few times. The rearrangement joins TRBV11-2 to TRBJ2-2; D call uncertain. Trimming shortened V by 2 bases and J by 3 bases, and 7 bases separated the two germline ends. CDR3 length equals 14 residues. CDR1 is SGHAT and CDR2 is FQNNGV in the germline V gene. CDR3: CASSLRRHTGELFF. The DNA for the CDR3 is TGTGCCAGCAGCTTAAGACGGCACACCGGGGAGCTGTTTTTT.

V is TRBV29-1 and J is TRBJ2-3; D remains unclear. Per the germline V gene, CDR1 is SQVTM and CDR2 is ANQGSEA. V was cut by 4 bases and J by 6 bases, with 14 bases left in between. The CDR3 loop spans 13 amino acids. The CDR3 loop is CSVATLKGDTQYF. CDR3 nucleotide sequence: TGCAGCGTTGCGACACTCAAAGGGGATACGCAGTATTTT.

In this sample, this clonotype turned up a few times. The chain joins TRBV6-2 or TRBV6-3 to TRBJ2-7; the match to TRBD2 covers 9 bases. Germline V gene lookup returns CDR1 MNHEY and CDR2 SVGEGT. V was clipped by 5 bases and J by 2 bases; unmatched bases: 16. This CDR3 is 18 amino acids long. CDR3: CASSNPTSGTRIAYEQYF. CDR3 nucleotides: TGTGCCAGCAGTAACCCGACTAGCGGTACGAGAATCGCCTACGAGCAGTACTTC.